This T cell receptor (beta chain) was recorded in a study of CD4 T cells in relation to SARS-CoV-2 and coronaviruses. Across the whole study: ViraFEST: roughly ten-day antigen culture of PBMCs, then TCR beta CDR3 sequencing.

Points on this clone: Its antigen is not identified.

The CDR3 contains 11 residues. Germline V gene sequence: CDR1 SNHLY, CDR2 FYNNEI. V was shortened by 7 bases and J by 5 bases, with 9 bases between the two germline ends. CD4+ T cells from unexposed donors were obtained before the COVID-19 pandemic (2011-2018). CD4+ T cells were isolated from the cells after more than nine days of culture. Unexposed-donor CD4+ T cells were probed with SARS-CoV-2 S/N and four cold-coronavirus spikes, cells permitting. Cultures received half-medium IL-2 refreshes on days 3 and 7. Clones were sequenced by immunoSEQ multiplex PCR, and TCRdb holds only the in-frame ones, with some missing. Of some 26,000 clones listed, about 70% are singletons. Whole-study results and caveats: Crossreactive clones expanded significantly less to SARS-CoV-2 than monoreactive clones.

V is TRBV2 and J is TRBJ2-7, with no clear D. The specimen sequenced was CD4+ T cells from PBMCs, cultured in vitro. The clonotype originates from a human donor in good health. The CDR3 DNA sequence: TGTGCCAGCATTCAGGCGGACGAGCAGTACTTC. Translated, it gives CASIQADEQYF. The full variable domain, rest sourced from reference TRBV2 and TRBJ2-7, is EPEVTQTPSHQVTQMGQEVILRCVPISNHLYFYWYRQILGQKVEFLVSFYNNEISEKSEIFDDQFSVERPDGSNFTLKIRSTKLEDSAMYFCASIQADEQYFGPGTRLTVT.